This TCR beta chain was recorded in a study of cytomegalovirus exposure and HLA in healthy donors. Study background: From HLA-typed donors, an early data release held tens of millions of unique TCRs. Study results and limitations: Sequencing had likely introduced a cluster of highly shared sequence variants as an artifact. TCR beta V- and J-gene trimming, according to a later analysis, was linked to a missense DCLRE1C variant. A later analysis found that most CMV-associated TCR beta chains appeared HLA-restricted.

The PCR made use of 60 Vbeta and 13 Jbeta primers. Sequencing was performed with immunoSEQ multiplex PCR; in TCRdb, only in-frame clones are kept and a portion is missing. Among 100,000 to 150,000 clones listed, around 80% were seen once. The length of the CDR3 is 14 residues. V was clipped by 3 bases and J by 0 bases, with 9 bases between them. In germline, CDR1 is GTSNPN, CDR2 SVGIG (reference sequence). About this clone: Its antigen is unknown.

The receptor was isolated from a man aged 25 to 40 in good health and CMV-seronegative. V and J are TRBV30 and TRBJ1-3; D remains ambiguous. The specimen was PBMCs. CDR3 protein: CAWSDWSSGNTIYF. The CDR3, as DNA: TGTGCCTGGAGCGACTGGAGCTCTGGAAACACCATATATTTT.